Detailed here is one T cell receptor (beta chain). The antigen is unknown. Clones were read by immunoSEQ multiplex PCR, and TCRdb kept only the in-frame ones, dropping some. Among about 120,000 clones, 94% were seen once, and the ten largest hold 2.5% to 3.5%. This sample was included in a study of T cell responses to AZD1222 COVID-19 vaccine. Study conclusions and caveats: Receipt of two AZD1222 doses was followed by a rise in Spike-specific TCR breadth and depth. Vaccine-related CD4 TCRs covered spike, predominating at 160-218 and 743-854. Within unmutated variant regions lay the reported targets of nearly half of spike-specific TCRs.

Germline V gene lookup returns CDR1 LNHNV and CDR2 YYDKDF (reference sequence). Trimming shortened V by 3 bases and J by 0 bases, and 21 bases separated the two germline ends. This CDR3 contains 19 residues. The source material was peripheral blood, sampled 28 days after the second AZD1222 dose. This chain connects TRBV15 to TRBJ2-1, with D possibly TRBD2 on 5 matching bases. The clonotype originates from an adult who received the AZD1222 COVID-19 vaccine. The CDR3 nucleotides are TGTGCCACCAGCAGGGCCTTTACGGGCGTGGGGAGCTCCTACAATGAGCAGTTCTTC. This sequence encodes CATSRAFTGVGSSYNEQFF.